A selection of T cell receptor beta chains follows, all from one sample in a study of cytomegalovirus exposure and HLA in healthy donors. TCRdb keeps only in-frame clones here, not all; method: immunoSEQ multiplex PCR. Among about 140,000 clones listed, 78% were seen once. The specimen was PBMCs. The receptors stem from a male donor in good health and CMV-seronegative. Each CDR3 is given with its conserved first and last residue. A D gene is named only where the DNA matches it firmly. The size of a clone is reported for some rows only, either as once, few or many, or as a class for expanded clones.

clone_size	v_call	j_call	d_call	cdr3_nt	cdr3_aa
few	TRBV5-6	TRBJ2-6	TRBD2	TGTGCCAGCAGCCGAAATCTAGCGGGAGTTTTGCTTGGGGCCAACGTCCTGACTTTC	CASSRNLAGVLLGANVLTF
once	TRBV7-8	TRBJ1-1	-	TGTGCCAGCAGCTTAGATCCCAGGGTGGGCACTGAAGCTTTCTTT	CASSLDPRVGTEAFF
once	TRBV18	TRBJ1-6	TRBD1	TGTGCCAGCACCGGGGACAGGGAAACACCCCTCCACTTT	CASTGDRETPLHF
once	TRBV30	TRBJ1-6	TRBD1	TGTGCCTGGAGCCGGGACAGGGGAGGGTCCTATAATTCACCCCTCCACTTT	CAWSRDRGGSYNSPLHF
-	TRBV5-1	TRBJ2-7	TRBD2	TGCGCCAGCAGCTACCCGGGGGGGAGTGAAGAGCAGTACTTC	CASSYPGGSEEQYF
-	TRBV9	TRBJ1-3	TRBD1	TGTGCCAGCAGCCCTCACAGGGGAGTTCGGAACACCATATATTTT	CASSPHRGVRNTIYF
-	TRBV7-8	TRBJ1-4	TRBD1	TGTGCCAGCAGCCCGACAGGGGGGCTTAATGAAAAACTGTTTTTT	CASSPTGGLNEKLFF
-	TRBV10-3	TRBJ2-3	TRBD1	TGTGCCATCAGCGACAGGACAGGGGGCATCACAGATACGCAGTATTTT	CAISDRTGGITDTQYF
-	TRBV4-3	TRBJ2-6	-	TGCGCCAGCAGCCAACGAGGGTCTGGGGCCAACGTCCTGACTTTC	CASSQRGSGANVLTF
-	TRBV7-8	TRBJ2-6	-	TGTGCCAGCAGACACACAGCAATCTCTGGGGCCAACGTCCTGACTTTC	CASRHTAISGANVLTF
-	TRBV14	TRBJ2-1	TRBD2	TGTGCCAGCAGCCAAGATTCTAGCGGGATCAATGAGCAGTTCTTC	CASSQDSSGINEQFF
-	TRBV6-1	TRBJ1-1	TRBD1	TGTGCCAGCAGTGAAAACAGGGGAACTGAAGCTTTCTTT	CASSENRGTEAFF
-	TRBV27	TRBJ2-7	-	TGTGCCAGCAGTTTATTTTCCGGGTTCGAGCAGTACTTC	CASSLFSGFEQYF
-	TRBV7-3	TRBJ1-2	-	TGTGCCAGCAGTCCCCAGGGTGGGTTGCTAACGGAGGGCTACACCTTC	CASSPQGGLLTEGYTF
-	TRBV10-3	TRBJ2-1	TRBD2	TGTGCCATCACGGGACTAGCGGGAGCCACTGAGCAGTTCTTC	CAITGLAGATEQFF
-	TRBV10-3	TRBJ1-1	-	TGTGCCATCAGTGAGTCGCAGGGCCCCACTGAAGCTTTCTTT	CAISESQGPTEAFF
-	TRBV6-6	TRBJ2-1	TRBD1	TGTGCCAGCAGTCCGGGGGACAGGAGATACAATGAGCAGTTCTTC	CASSPGDRRYNEQFF
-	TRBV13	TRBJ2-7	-	TGTGCCAGCAGCTTATCCCCCACACAGTCCTACGAGCAGTACTTC	CASSLSPTQSYEQYF
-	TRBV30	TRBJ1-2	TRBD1	TGTGCCTACAGGGGTGGTGGTGGCTACACCTTC	CAYRGGGGYTF
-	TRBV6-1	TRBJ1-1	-	TGTGCCAGCAGTGAGGGGGGGCCCACTGAAGCTTTCTTT	CASSEGGPTEAFF